Included here is one TCR beta chain sequence, with context. Its target is unknown. V dropped 7 bases and J dropped 3; count of bases not matched to a gene: 6. CDR1 MNHEY and CDR2 SVGEGT come from the germline V gene. The CDR3 length is 13 residues. A J-beta primer mix and a sample-barcoded 5' primer were used in a second PCR of roughly 6 to 12 cycles. TCRdb recomputed calls from the 5' RACE reads with MiXCR, one row per CDR3 protein. Among about 1.5 million distinct CDR3 sequences listed, approximately 43% were seen once. These data are taken from a study of blood T cells in healthy people across ages. With each sample, at least 5.5 micrograms of total RNA were extracted. Study-level points and caveats: More naive CD4+ cells and higher diversity marked long-lived donors relative to aged donors.

Sequenced input: blood. This clonotype was obtained from a woman in her late teens or twenties in good health. This sequence joins TRBV6-2 or TRBV6-3 and TRBJ2-7; 7 bases are shared with TRBD1. The CDR3 here is CASTTDRVYEQYF. The CDR3 DNA reads TGTGCCAGCACCACCGACAGGGTCTACGAGCAGTACTTC.